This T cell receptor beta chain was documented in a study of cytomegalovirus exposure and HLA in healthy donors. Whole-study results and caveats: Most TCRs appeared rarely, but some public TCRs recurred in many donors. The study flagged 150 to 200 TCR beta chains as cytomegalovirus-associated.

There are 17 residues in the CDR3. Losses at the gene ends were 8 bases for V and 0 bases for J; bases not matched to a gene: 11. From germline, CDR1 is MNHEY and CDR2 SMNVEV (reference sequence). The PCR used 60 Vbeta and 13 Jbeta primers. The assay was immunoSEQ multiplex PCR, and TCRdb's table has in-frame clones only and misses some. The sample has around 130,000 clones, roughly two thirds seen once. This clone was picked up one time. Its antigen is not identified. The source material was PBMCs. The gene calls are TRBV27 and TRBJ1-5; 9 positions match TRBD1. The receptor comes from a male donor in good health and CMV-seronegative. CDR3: CASRGTGRGGSNQPQHF. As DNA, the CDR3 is TGTGCCAGCCGGGGGACAGGGAGGGGGGGTAGCAATCAGCCCCAGCATTTT.